A single sample is the source of the 3 T cell receptor beta chains below, sequenced in a study of shared clonotypes between healthy human individuals. Profiled with immunoSEQ multiplex PCR; TCRdb holds only in-frame clones, not every one. The sample includes more than 1 million clones, 75% to 85% seen only once; the top ten take under 0.65%. The sample consisted of memory CD4+ T cells from PBMCs. Indicated subset: CD45RA-negative fraction. Receptors originate from a man aged 18 to 30 in good health. Some clones in this sample may be carry-over from other donors' samples.

The chain has TRBV6-1 and TRBJ1-3; D unclear. Germline V lookup: CDR1 MNHNS, CDR2 SASEGT. There are 15 residues in the CDR3. V gave up 3 bases and J gave up 0 bases, with 9 bases separating them. DNA of the CDR3: TGTGCCAGCAGTGAGGGTCCATCCTCTGGAAACACCATATATTTT. Encoded protein: CASSEGPSSGNTIYF.

The genes are TRBV5-1 and TRBJ2-5; possibly TRBD1 or TRBD2 for D (6 bases each). Between the trimmed V and J ends, which lost 6 bases and 5 bases, there was a span of 14 bases. Germline CDR1 reads SGHRS; CDR2 reads YFSETQ. The CDR3 is 13 residues long. CDR3 nucleotide sequence: TGCGCCAGCACCTCGGGGGCCGGGGAGACCCAGTACTTC. Its translation is CASTSGAGETQYF.

CDR3 amino acids: CASSAGTGVDEQYF. The CDR3 DNA sequence: TGTGCCAGCAGTGCCGGGACAGGGGTGGACGAGCAGTACTTC. This sequence joins TRBV6-1 and TRBJ2-7; 10 bases are shared with TRBD1. V was clipped by 4 bases and J by 5 bases; unmatched bases: 5. The CDR3 is 14 residues long. The germline CDR1 and CDR2 sequences are MNHNS and SASEGT.